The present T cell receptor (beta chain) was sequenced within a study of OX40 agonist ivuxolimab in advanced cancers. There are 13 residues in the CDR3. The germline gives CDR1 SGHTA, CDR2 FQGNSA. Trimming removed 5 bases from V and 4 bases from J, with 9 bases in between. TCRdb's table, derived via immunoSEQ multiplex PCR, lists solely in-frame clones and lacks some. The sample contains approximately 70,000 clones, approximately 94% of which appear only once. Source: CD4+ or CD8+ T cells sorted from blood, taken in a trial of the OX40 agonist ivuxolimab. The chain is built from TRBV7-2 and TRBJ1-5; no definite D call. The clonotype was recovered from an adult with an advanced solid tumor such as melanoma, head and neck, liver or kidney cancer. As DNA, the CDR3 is TGTGCCAGCAGCACCGACGGGAATCAGCCCCAGCATTTT. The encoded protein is CASSTDGNQPQHF.